This is a list of T cell receptor beta chains from one sample in a study of shared clonotypes between healthy human individuals. TCRdb's table, derived via immunoSEQ multiplex PCR, lists solely in-frame clones and lacks some. The sample consists of 850,000 to 1,100,000 clones, 60% to 80% of them appearing once. What was sequenced was memory CD4+ T cells from PBMCs. Receptor source: a man between 18 and 35 years old in good health. Some clones in this sample may be carry-over from other donors' samples. Both conserved end residues are part of each CDR3. Each record gives: CDR3 protein, CDR3 DNA, CDR3 length, J gene, clone size, V gene, D gene. A D gene is named only where the DNA matches it firmly. Clone size is not always given. Where it is, it says once, few, many or a class for expanded clones.

CDR3: CASSLVLADSYNEQFF; DNA: TGCGCCAGCAGCTTGGTCTTAGCGGACTCTTACAATGAGCAGTTCTTC; length: 16; J: TRBJ2-1; size: NA; V: TRBV5-1; D: NA
CDR3: CASSLEGDGYTF; DNA: TGTGCCAGCAGTTTGGAAGGGGATGGCTACACCTTC; length: 12; J: TRBJ1-2; size: NA; V: TRBV6-5; D: NA
CDR3: CASSLEGLNTDTQYF; DNA: TGTGCCAGCAGCTTAGAGGGCTTAAACACAGATACGCAGTATTTT; length: 15; J: TRBJ2-3; size: NA; V: TRBV11-1; D: NA
CDR3: CASSPGGSGTTDTQYF; DNA: TGTGCCAGCAGCCCCGGCGGTAGCGGAACCACAGATACGCAGTATTTT; length: 16; J: TRBJ2-3; size: NA; V: TRBV11-3; D: NA
CDR3: CSAFLGETQYF; DNA: TGCAGTGCTTTCCTAGGGGAGACCCAGTACTTC; length: 11; J: TRBJ2-5; size: NA; V: TRBV20-1; D: NA
CDR3: CASSDRGQGSHEQYF; DNA: TGCGCCAGCAGTGATCGTGGCCAGGGTTCCCACGAGCAGTACTTC; length: 15; J: TRBJ2-7; size: NA; V: TRBV10-2; D: NA
CDR3: CAWSSSIRGEQYF; DNA: TGTGCCTGGAGTTCCTCGATCAGGGGCGAGCAGTACTTC; length: 13; J: TRBJ2-7; size: NA; V: TRBV30; D: NA
CDR3: CASSRGGRNQPQHF; DNA: TGTGCCAGTAGCAGAGGGGGCAGAAATCAGCCCCAGCATTTT; length: 14; J: TRBJ1-5; size: NA; V: TRBV19; D: TRBD1
CDR3: CASSIVPGQRGNTIYF; DNA: TGTGCCAGTAGTATAGTGCCCGGACAGCGTGGAAACACCATATATTTT; length: 16; J: TRBJ1-3; size: many; V: TRBV19; D: NA
CDR3: CASSLARDQPQHF; DNA: TGTGCCAGCAGCTTAGCGCGGGACCAGCCCCAGCATTTT; length: 13; J: TRBJ1-5; size: NA; V: TRBV7-6; D: NA
CDR3: CASRRDGSGAQHF; DNA: TGTGCCAGCAGGCGGGACGGGTCTGGGGCCCAGCATTTT; length: 13; J: TRBJ1-5; size: NA; V: TRBV28; D: NA
CDR3: CAYATGRSDTQYF; DNA: TGTGCCTATGCAACGGGTCGCTCAGATACGCAGTATTTT; length: 13; J: TRBJ2-3; size: few; V: TRBV2; D: NA
CDR3: CATAIGATNEKLFF; DNA: TGTGCCACCGCGATCGGCGCAACTAATGAAAAACTGTTTTTT; length: 14; J: TRBJ1-4; size: few; V: TRBV27; D: NA
CDR3: CASSLFSDSQFF; DNA: TGTGCCAGCAGCTTATTCTCCGATAGCCAGTTCTTC; length: 12; J: TRBJ2-1; size: few; V: TRBV5-6; D: NA
CDR3: CAWSGGWAEKLFF; DNA: TGTGCCTGGAGTGGGGGTTGGGCTGAAAAACTGTTTTTT; length: 13; J: TRBJ1-4; size: NA; V: TRBV30; D: NA
CDR3: CASRQTRQGPSNTIYF; DNA: TGTGCCAGCAGACAAACCCGACAGGGGCCCAGTAACACCATATATTTT; length: 16; J: TRBJ1-3; size: NA; V: TRBV28; D: TRBD1
CDR3: CAWGRGGASNYGYTF; DNA: TGTGCCTGGGGCCGAGGGGGGGCATCGAACTATGGCTACACCTTC; length: 15; J: TRBJ1-2; size: once; V: TRBV30; D: NA
CDR3: CASSDRGRGDNEQFF; DNA: TGTGCCAGCAGCGACAGGGGGCGCGGGGACAATGAGCAGTTCTTC; length: 15; J: TRBJ2-1; size: NA; V: TRBV2; D: TRBD1
CDR3: CASSKMISTDTQYF; DNA: TGTGCCAGCAGTAAAATGATAAGCACAGATACGCAGTATTTT; length: 14; J: TRBJ2-3; size: NA; V: TRBV27; D: NA
CDR3: CASSYPTGLVGELFF; DNA: TGTGCCAGCAGTTACCCCACCGGACTTGTGGGAGAACTGTTTTTT; length: 15; J: TRBJ1-4; size: NA; V: TRBV6-6; D: NA
CDR3: CASSPSTSVDTQYF; DNA: TGTGCCAGCAGTCCCTCTACTAGCGTGGATACGCAGTATTTT; length: 14; J: TRBJ2-3; size: NA; V: TRBV25-1; D: TRBD2
CDR3: CASISSFGARADNEQFF; DNA: TGTGCCAGCATCTCCTCTTTCGGCGCGCGAGCGGACAATGAGCAGTTCTTC; length: 17; J: TRBJ2-1; size: NA; V: TRBV28; D: NA
CDR3: CASSQTGVYEQYF; DNA: TGCGCCAGCAGCCAGACAGGGGTCTACGAGCAGTACTTC; length: 13; J: TRBJ2-7; size: NA; V: TRBV5-1; D: TRBD1
CDR3: CASSSMGVGRIYEQYF; DNA: TGCGCCAGCAGCTCCATGGGGGTCGGACGGATCTACGAGCAGTACTTC; length: 16; J: TRBJ2-7; size: NA; V: TRBV5-1; D: NA
CDR3: CATSREADSYYEQYF; DNA: TGTGCCACCAGCAGAGAGGCGGACAGTTACTACGAGCAGTACTTC; length: 15; J: TRBJ2-7; size: NA; V: TRBV15; D: NA
CDR3: CASTLGSSGANVLTF; DNA: TGCGCCAGCACCCTGGGTAGCTCTGGGGCCAACGTCCTGACTTTC; length: 15; J: TRBJ2-6; size: NA; V: TRBV5-1; D: NA
CDR3: CASSPRGSPTDTQYF; DNA: TGTGCCAGCAGCCCAAGGGGGTCTCCCACAGATACGCAGTATTTT; length: 15; J: TRBJ2-3; size: many; V: TRBV7-9; D: NA
CDR3: CASSLVLAGGLREQFF; DNA: TGTGCCAGCAGTTTGGTCCTAGCGGGAGGCCTTAGGGAGCAGTTCTTC; length: 16; J: TRBJ2-1; size: NA; V: TRBV28; D: TRBD2
CDR3: CASSYPWTSAQETQYF; DNA: TGTGCCAGCAGTTACCCCTGGACTAGCGCTCAAGAGACCCAGTACTTC; length: 16; J: TRBJ2-5; size: few; V: TRBV28; D: TRBD2